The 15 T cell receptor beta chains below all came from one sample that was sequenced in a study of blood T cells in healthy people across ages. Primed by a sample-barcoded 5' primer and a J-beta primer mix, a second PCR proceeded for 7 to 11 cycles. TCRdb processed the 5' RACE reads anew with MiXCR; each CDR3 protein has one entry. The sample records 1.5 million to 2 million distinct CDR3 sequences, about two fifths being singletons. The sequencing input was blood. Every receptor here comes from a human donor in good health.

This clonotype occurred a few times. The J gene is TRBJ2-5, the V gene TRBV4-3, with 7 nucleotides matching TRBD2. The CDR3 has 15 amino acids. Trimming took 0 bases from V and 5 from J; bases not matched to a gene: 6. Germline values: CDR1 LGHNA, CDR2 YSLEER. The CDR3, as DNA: TGCGCCAGCAGCCAAGATGGGCAGGGAGGGGAGACCCAGTACTTC. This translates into CASSQDGQGGETQYF.

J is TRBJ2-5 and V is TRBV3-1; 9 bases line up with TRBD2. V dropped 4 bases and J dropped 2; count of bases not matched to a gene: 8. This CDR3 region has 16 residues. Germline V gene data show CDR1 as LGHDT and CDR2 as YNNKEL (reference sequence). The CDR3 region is CASSRASGTFQETQYF. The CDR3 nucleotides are TGTGCCAGCAGCCGAGCTAGCGGGACTTTTCAAGAGACCCAGTACTTC.

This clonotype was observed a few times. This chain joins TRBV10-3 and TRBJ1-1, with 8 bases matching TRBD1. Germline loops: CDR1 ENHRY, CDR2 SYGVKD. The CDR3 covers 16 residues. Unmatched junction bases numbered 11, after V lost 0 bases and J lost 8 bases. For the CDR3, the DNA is TGTGCCATCAGTGAGTCCCCAGGACAGGGTGATTACGAAGCTTTCTTT. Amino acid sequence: CAISESPGQGDYEAFF.

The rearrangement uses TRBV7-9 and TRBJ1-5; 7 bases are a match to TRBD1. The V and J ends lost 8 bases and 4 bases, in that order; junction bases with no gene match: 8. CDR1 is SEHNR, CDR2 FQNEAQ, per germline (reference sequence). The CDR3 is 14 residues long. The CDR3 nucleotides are TGTGCCAGCGCACCACAGGGGACAAATCAGCCCCAGCATTTT. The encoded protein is CASAPQGTNQPQHF.

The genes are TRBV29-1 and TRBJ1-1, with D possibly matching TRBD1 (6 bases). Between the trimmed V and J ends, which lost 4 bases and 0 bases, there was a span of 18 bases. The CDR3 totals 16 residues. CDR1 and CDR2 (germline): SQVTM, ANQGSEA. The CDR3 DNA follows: TGCAGCGTTGCGCTGGACAGCCGCGTAATGAACACTGAAGCTTTCTTT. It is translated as CSVALDSRVMNTEAFF.

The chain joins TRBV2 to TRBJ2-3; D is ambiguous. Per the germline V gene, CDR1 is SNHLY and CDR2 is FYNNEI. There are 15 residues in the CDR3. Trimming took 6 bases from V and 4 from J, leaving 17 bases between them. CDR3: CASSIYRTQADTQYF. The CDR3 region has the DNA TGTGCCAGCAGCATCTATAGAACGCAGGCAGATACGCAGTATTTT.

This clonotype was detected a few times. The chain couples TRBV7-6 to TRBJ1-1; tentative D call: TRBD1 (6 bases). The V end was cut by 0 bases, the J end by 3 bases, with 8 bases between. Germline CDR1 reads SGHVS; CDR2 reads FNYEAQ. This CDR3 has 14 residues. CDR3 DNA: TGTGCCAGCAGCTTAGCCGGGACACACACTGAAGCTTTCTTT. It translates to CASSLAGTHTEAFF.

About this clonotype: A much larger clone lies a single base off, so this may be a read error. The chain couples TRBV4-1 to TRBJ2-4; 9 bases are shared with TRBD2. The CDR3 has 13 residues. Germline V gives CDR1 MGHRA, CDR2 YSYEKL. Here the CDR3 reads CVSSQGERGVQYF. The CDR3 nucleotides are TGCGTCAGCAGCCAAGGCGAGCGGGGGGTACAGTACTTC.

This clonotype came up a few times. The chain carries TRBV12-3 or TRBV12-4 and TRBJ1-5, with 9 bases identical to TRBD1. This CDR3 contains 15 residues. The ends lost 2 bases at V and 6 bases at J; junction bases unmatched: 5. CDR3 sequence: CASSLNRDRAQPQHF. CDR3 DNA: TGTGCCAGCAGTTTAAATAGGGACAGGGCTCAGCCCCAGCATTTT.

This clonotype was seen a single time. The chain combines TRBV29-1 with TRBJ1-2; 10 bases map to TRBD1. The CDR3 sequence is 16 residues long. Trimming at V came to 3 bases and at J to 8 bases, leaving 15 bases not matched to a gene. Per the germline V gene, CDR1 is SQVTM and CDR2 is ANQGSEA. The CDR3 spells CSVDSFAGQGSFGYTF. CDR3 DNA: TGCAGCGTTGATTCGTTTGCGGGACAGGGGAGTTTCGGCTACACCTTC.

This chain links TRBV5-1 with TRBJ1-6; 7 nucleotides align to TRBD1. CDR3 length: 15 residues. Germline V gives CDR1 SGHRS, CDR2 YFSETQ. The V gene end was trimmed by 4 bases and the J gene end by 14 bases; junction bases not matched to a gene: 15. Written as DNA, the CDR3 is TGCGCCAGCAGCACCCACAGGGGCGAGGATCAGGCCCTCCACTTT. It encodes CASSTHRGEDQALHF.

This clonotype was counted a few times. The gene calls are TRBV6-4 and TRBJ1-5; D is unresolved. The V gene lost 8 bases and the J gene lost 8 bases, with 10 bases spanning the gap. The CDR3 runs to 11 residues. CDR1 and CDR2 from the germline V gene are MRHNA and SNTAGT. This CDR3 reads CASPRFEPQHF. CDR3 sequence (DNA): TGTGCCAGCCCCCGGTTCGAGCCCCAGCATTTT.

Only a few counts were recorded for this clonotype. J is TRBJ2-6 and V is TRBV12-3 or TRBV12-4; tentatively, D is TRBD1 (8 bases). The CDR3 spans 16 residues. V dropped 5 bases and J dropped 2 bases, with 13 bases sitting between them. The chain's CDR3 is CASSRTGRAGANVLTF. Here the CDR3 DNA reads TGTGCCAGCAGTCGGACAGGGAGGGCTGGGGCCAACGTCCTGACTTTC.

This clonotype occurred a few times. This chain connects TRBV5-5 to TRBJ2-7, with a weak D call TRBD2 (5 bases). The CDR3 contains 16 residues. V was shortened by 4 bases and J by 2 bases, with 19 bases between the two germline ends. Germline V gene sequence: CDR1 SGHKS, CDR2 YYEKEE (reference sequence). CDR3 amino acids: CASSLFLGRGTYEQYF. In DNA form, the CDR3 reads TGTGCCAGCAGCCTCTTTTTAGGTAGAGGGACCTACGAGCAGTACTTC.

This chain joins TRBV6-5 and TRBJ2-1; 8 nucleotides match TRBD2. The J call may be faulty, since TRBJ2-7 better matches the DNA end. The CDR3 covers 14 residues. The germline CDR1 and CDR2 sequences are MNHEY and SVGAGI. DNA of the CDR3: TGTGCCAGCAGTGCGGGGGGAGATTACAATGAGCAGTACTTC. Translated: CASSAGGDYNEQYF.